This is a list of T cell receptor beta chains from one sample in a study of shared clonotypes between healthy human individuals. TCRdb's copy holds only in-frame clones and misses some; the assay was immunoSEQ multiplex PCR. The sample has 2,500,000 or so clones, roughly 90% seen once. Sequenced input: naive CD4+ T cells from PBMCs. These receptors all come from a young man in good health. Some clones in this sample may be carry-over from other donors' samples. Both conserved end residues are part of each CDR3. D genes are given only for firm matches. Clone size is stated in some rows and not others, as once, few, many or a class when expanded.

j_gene	d_gene	v_gene	abundance	CDR3aa	CDR3nt
TRBJ1-2	.	TRBV19	.	CASSIAGQSYGYTF	TGTGCCAGTAGTATAGCCGGACAGTCCTATGGCTACACCTTC
TRBJ1-2	TRBD1	TRBV5-1	.	CASRGQDYGYTF	TGCGCCAGCCGAGGACAGGACTATGGCTACACCTTC
TRBJ2-2	.	TRBV6-5	.	CASRADTWAGELFF	TGTGCCAGCAGAGCCGATACCTGGGCCGGGGAGCTGTTTTTT
TRBJ2-2	TRBD1	TRBV4-3	.	CASSQGTGTENTGELFF	TGCGCCAGCAGCCAAGGAACGGGGACAGAGAACACCGGGGAGCTGTTTTTT
TRBJ1-1	.	TRBV4-3	.	CASSQDGQGNTEAFF	TGCGCCAGCAGCCAAGATGGGCAGGGGAACACTGAAGCTTTCTTT
TRBJ2-2	TRBD1	TRBV14	.	CASSQAGTANTGELFF	TGTGCCAGCAGCCAAGCGGGGACAGCGAACACCGGGGAGCTGTTTTTT
TRBJ1-1	.	TRBV7-2	.	CASRTDNTEAFF	TGTGCCAGCAGGACAGACAACACTGAAGCTTTCTTT
TRBJ2-4	TRBD2	TRBV5-1	.	CASSGTGLAGGGNIQYF	TGCGCCAGCAGCGGAACCGGACTAGCGGGAGGTGGGAACATTCAGTACTTC
TRBJ2-4	.	TRBV6-1	.	CASSEAEGVAFTRGTKNIQYF	TGTGCCAGCAGTGAAGCGGAAGGGGTAGCCTTTACTCGAGGGACCAAAAACATTCAGTACTTC
TRBJ2-1	TRBD2	TRBV30	.	CAWSVMGLAGGDYEQFF	TGTGCCTGGAGTGTAATGGGGCTAGCGGGAGGGGACTATGAGCAGTTCTTC
TRBJ2-7	.	TRBV7-9	.	CASSLLALGSPYEQYF	TGTGCCAGCAGCCTTCTAGCCTTGGGGTCCCCCTACGAGCAGTACTTC
TRBJ1-4	.	TRBV19	.	CASTPGLSGNEKLFF	TGTGCCAGTACCCCGGGACTTTCAGGGAATGAAAAACTGTTTTTT
TRBJ2-5	.	TRBV29-1	.	CSVARDETQYF	TGCAGCGTTGCCAGGGACGAGACCCAGTACTTC
TRBJ2-5	.	TRBV7-3	.	CASSLWSVQETQYF	TGTGCCAGCAGCTTATGGTCAGTGCAAGAGACCCAGTACTTC
TRBJ1-1	.	TRBV30	.	CAWSGDLNTEAFF	TGTGCCTGGAGTGGGGACCTGAACACTGAAGCTTTCTTT
TRBJ2-7	TRBD1	TRBV5-6	.	CASSPIQGDAYEQYF	TGTGCCAGCAGCCCAATACAGGGGGACGCCTACGAGCAGTACTTC
TRBJ2-3	TRBD2	TRBV5-4	.	CASSLGLIAGSTSLGDTQYF	TGTGCCAGCAGCTTGGGGTTGATAGCGGGATCAACCTCCCTCGGAGATACGCAGTATTTT
TRBJ2-7	TRBD1	TRBV19	.	CASSILPGQGAGEQYF	TGTGCCAGTAGTATTCTTCCCGGACAGGGGGCGGGGGAGCAGTACTTC
TRBJ2-1	TRBD2	TRBV5-6	.	CASSLVASGRAGYNEQFF	TGTGCCAGCAGCTTGGTGGCTAGCGGGAGAGCCGGGTACAATGAGCAGTTCTTC
TRBJ2-5	.	TRBV25-1	.	CASSEVGVETQYF	TGTGCCAGCAGTGAAGTGGGAGTTGAGACCCAGTACTTC
TRBJ2-7	.	TRBV6-1	.	CASSEVLDEQYF	TGTGCCAGCAGTGAAGTACTGGACGAGCAGTACTTC
TRBJ2-5	TRBD1	TRBV9	.	CASSVGTGPGETQYF	TGTGCCAGCAGCGTAGGGACAGGGCCGGGGGAGACCCAGTACTTC
TRBJ1-2	.	TRBV10-3	.	CAIGTGSANYGYTF	TGTGCCATCGGGACGGGGAGTGCAAACTATGGCTACACCTTC
TRBJ2-7	.	TRBV11-3	.	CASSLGASENYEQYF	TGTGCCAGCAGCTTAGGGGCCTCGGAGAACTACGAGCAGTACTTC
TRBJ1-6	.	TRBV30	.	CAWSGDRSSYNSPLHF	TGTGCCTGGAGCGGCGACCGGAGCTCCTATAATTCACCCCTCCACTTT
TRBJ2-7	TRBD1	TRBV28	.	CASRTGGRDEQYF	TGTGCCAGCAGGACAGGGGGCAGGGACGAGCAGTACTTC
TRBJ2-2	.	TRBV2	.	CASKARTLTGELFF	TGTGCCAGCAAGGCCAGGACTCTCACCGGGGAGCTGTTTTTT
TRBJ2-7	TRBD2	TRBV4-2	once	CASSQVASGGYEQYF	TGTGCCAGCAGCCAAGTGGCTAGCGGGGGGTACGAGCAGTACTTC
TRBJ2-5	TRBD2	TRBV7-9	.	CASSPPGLRGETQYF	TGTGCCAGCAGCCCTCCGGGACTAAGAGGAGAGACCCAGTACTTC
TRBJ1-1	.	TRBV11-3	.	CASSSGQNTEAFF	TGTGCCAGCAGCTCGGGACAGAACACTGAAGCTTTCTTT
TRBJ2-1	.	TRBV6-1	.	CASSEFRGHLENNNEQFF	TGTGCCAGCAGTGAATTTAGGGGCCATCTAGAGAATAACAATGAGCAGTTCTTC
TRBJ2-6	.	TRBV7-3	.	CASSSLTGGANVLTF	TGTGCCAGCAGCTCGCTAACGGGTGGGGCCAACGTCCTGACTTTC
TRBJ2-1	.	TRBV7-2	.	CASSSTGVNEQFF	TGTGCCAGCAGCTCGACCGGGGTCAATGAGCAGTTCTTC
TRBJ2-7	.	TRBV12-5	once	CASGPDNSYEQYF	TGTGCTAGTGGTCCTGACAACTCCTACGAGCAGTACTTC
TRBJ2-4	.	TRBV7-8	once	CASSLGGRGGTNIQYF	TGTGCCAGCAGCTTAGGGGGTCGAGGTGGTACAAACATTCAGTACTTC
TRBJ2-1	TRBD2	TRBV19	.	CASSLGLAAYNEQFF	TGTGCCAGTAGCCTCGGACTAGCGGCCTACAATGAGCAGTTCTTC
TRBJ2-2	.	TRBV7-3	.	CASSFPFTGELFF	TGTGCCAGCAGCTTCCCATTCACCGGGGAGCTGTTTTTT
TRBJ1-2	.	TRBV28	.	CASRTYNYGYTF	TGTGCCAGCCGAACTTATAACTATGGCTACACCTTC
TRBJ1-1	.	TRBV6-5	.	CASSTPGEGLSEAFF	TGTGCCAGCAGTACCCCGGGAGAGGGTCTCTCTGAAGCTTTCTTT
TRBJ1-5	.	TRBV15	.	CATSSASGINQPQHF	TGTGCCACCAGCAGCGCTTCTGGGATCAATCAGCCCCAGCATTTT
TRBJ1-5	TRBD1	TRBV2	.	CASSDDRVDQPQHF	TGTGCCAGCAGTGATGACAGGGTGGATCAGCCCCAGCATTTT
TRBJ2-3	TRBD2	TRBV4-2	.	CASSQATTFLAADTQYF	TGTGCCAGCAGCCAAGCTACAACCTTTCTAGCGGCAGATACGCAGTATTTT
TRBJ2-5	.	TRBV6-5	.	CASRSTVVETQYF	TGTGCCAGCAGAAGTACAGTGGTAGAGACCCAGTACTTC
TRBJ2-5	TRBD1	TRBV29-1	.	CSVNRGSGETQYF	TGCAGCGTAAACAGGGGGTCCGGGGAGACCCAGTACTTC
TRBJ2-7	.	TRBV28	.	CASSTRGVSSYEQYF	TGTGCCAGCAGTACTCGCGGGGTGAGCTCCTACGAGCAGTACTTC
TRBJ2-7	.	TRBV5-1	.	CASSLGRAEYEQYF	TGCGCCAGCAGCCTGGGACGGGCTGAGTACGAGCAGTACTTC
TRBJ2-1	.	TRBV2	once	CASRGDKSSYNEQFF	TGTGCCAGCAGAGGGGACAAAAGCTCCTACAATGAGCAGTTCTTC
TRBJ2-1	TRBD2	TRBV4-3	.	CASSQDSLAGSNEQFF	TGCGCCAGCAGCCAAGATAGCCTAGCGGGATCAAATGAGCAGTTCTTC
TRBJ1-1	.	TRBV5-1	.	CASSHGGANAEAFF	TGCGCCAGCAGTCACGGGGGGGCGAACGCTGAAGCTTTCTTT
TRBJ2-7	.	TRBV27	.	CARSGDGYEQYF	TGTGCCAGGTCAGGGGATGGCTACGAGCAGTACTTC
TRBJ1-1	.	TRBV28	.	CASREGTVNTEAFF	TGTGCCAGCAGGGAAGGGACGGTGAACACTGAAGCTTTCTTT
TRBJ2-3	TRBD1	TRBV2	.	CASRRDRGPADTQYF	TGTGCCAGCAGGCGGGACAGGGGGCCTGCAGATACGCAGTATTTT
TRBJ2-3	.	TRBV7-9	.	CASKSIQGSPDTQYF	TGTGCCAGCAAATCTATCCAAGGGTCCCCAGATACGCAGTATTTT
TRBJ2-3	TRBD2	TRBV27	.	CASSRDPRTSGSTDTQYF	TGTGCCAGCAGTCGGGACCCACGGACTAGCGGGAGCACAGATACGCAGTATTTT
TRBJ2-7	.	TRBV29-1	.	CSVAGERGPDYEQYF	TGCAGCGTTGCCGGGGAACGGGGCCCAGACTACGAGCAGTACTTC
TRBJ1-3	.	TRBV28	.	CASRPGAAIGNTIYF	TGTGCCAGCAGACCAGGGGCCGCCATTGGAAACACCATATATTTT
TRBJ2-7	.	TRBV11-2	.	CASSGGLPYEQYF	TGTGCCAGCAGCGGTGGACTACCGTACGAGCAGTACTTC
TRBJ2-1	TRBD2	TRBV28	.	CASKSGSSYNEQFF	TGTGCCAGCAAAAGCGGGAGCTCCTACAATGAGCAGTTCTTC